This TCR beta chain was observed in a study of siplizumab effects on memory and regulatory T cells. Notes on the study in general: Few alloreactive clones mapped to unstimulated subsets.

Worth noting for this clone: The antigen is unknown.

Data came from immunoSEQ multiplex PCR; TCRdb stores just in-frame clones and leaves some out. The sample consists of about 50,000 clones, more than 85% of them appearing once. Germline CDR1 is SGHAT and CDR2 is FQNNGV. Trimming cost V 4 bases and J 4 bases, with 7 bases left between them. The CDR3 totals 12 residues. The V and J genes are TRBV11-2 and TRBJ2-5, with D perhaps TRBD1 (5 bases). The sequence derives from a human donor in good health. Material for sequencing was CD8+ T cells sorted from blood. The CDR3 here is CASSSTGETQYF. In DNA form, the CDR3 reads TGTGCCAGCAGCTCCACAGGAGAGACCCAGTACTTC.